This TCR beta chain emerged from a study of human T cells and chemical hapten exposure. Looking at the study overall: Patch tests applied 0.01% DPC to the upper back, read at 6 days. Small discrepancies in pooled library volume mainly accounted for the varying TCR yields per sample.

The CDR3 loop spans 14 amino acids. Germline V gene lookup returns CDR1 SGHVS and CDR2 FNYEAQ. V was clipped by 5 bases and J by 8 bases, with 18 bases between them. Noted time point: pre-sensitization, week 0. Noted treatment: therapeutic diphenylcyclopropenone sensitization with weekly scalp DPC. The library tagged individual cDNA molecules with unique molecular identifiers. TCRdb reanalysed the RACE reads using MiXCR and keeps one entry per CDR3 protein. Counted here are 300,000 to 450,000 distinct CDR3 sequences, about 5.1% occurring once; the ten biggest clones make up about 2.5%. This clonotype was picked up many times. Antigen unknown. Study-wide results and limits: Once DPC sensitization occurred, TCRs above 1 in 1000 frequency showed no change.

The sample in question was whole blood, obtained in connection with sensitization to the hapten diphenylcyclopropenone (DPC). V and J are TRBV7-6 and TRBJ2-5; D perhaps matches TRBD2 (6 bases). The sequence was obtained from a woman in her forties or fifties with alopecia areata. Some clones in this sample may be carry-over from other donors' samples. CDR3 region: CASSPGGVLNTQYF. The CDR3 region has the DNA TGTGCCAGCAGCCCAGGAGGGGTCCTAAATACCCAGTACTTC.